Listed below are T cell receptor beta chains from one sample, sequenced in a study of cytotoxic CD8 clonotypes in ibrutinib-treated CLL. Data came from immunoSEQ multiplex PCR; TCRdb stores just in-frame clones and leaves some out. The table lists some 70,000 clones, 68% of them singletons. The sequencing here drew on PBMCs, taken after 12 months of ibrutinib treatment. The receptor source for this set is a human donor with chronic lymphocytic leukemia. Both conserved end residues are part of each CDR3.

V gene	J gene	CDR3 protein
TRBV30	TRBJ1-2	CAWSPDSTNYGYTF
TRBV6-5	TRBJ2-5	CASSKGQGRETQYF
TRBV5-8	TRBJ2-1	CASSFTGYNEQFF
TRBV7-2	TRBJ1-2	CASSFSIGSNYGYTF
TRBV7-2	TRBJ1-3	CASSTRQGLPGNTIYF
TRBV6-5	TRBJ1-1	CASSYLTGGTEAFF
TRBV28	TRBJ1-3	CATGQGKNTIYF
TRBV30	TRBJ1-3	CAWRTPGGSGNTIYF
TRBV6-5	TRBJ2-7	CASTKDGTGGREQYF
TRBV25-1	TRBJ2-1	CASSEYRGSNNEQFF
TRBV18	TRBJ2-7	CASSPGTDTYEQYF
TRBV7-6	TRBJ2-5	CASSSLQETQYF
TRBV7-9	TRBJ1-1	CASSPQTGGTEAFF
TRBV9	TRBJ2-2	CASSLPRTGDQVAGELFF
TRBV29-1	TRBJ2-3	CSVVPPVSAEETDTQYF
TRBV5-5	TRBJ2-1	CASSLVADRYNEQFF
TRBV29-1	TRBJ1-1	CSVVSPGSKTEAFF
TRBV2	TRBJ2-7	CASSEAGRRGYF
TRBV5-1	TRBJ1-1	CASRQGLNTEAFF
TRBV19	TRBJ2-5	CASSPRTGPRETQYF
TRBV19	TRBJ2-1	CASSTRTGTPTGDEQFF
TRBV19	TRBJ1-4	CASSIGGATNEKLFF
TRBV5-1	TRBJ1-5	CASSLLGSQPQHF
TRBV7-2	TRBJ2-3	CASTREGATDTQYF
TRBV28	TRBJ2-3	CASNPARGSTDTQYF
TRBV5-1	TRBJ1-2	CASSLQGGSGYTF
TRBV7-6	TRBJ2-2	CASSLVGRGGTGELFF
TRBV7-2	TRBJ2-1	CASSPPTSGGLSSYNEQFF
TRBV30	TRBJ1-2	CAWTVSINYGYTF
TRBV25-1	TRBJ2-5	CASSDHTDQETQYF
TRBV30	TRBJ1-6	CAWSDTGQGIWSPLHF
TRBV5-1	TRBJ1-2	CASSGTADGYTF
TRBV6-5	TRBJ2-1	CASSVSGGYYNEQFF
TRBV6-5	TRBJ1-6	CASSYAGSSYNSPLHF
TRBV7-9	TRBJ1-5	CASSQQGAGNQPQHF
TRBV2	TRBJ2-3	CASSRRLGSGDTQYF
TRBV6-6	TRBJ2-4	CASSSTSREAKNIQYF
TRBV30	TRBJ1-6	CAWSLRGSYNSPLHF
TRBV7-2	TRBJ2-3	CASSLVGGTQYF
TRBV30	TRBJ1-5	CAHSGTGGNQPQHF
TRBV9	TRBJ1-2	CASSASPGTGGRGYTF
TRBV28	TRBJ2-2	CASSPAGPGELFF
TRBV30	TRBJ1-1	CAWSRTRENTEAFF
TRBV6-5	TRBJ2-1	CASSYERGGYNEQFF
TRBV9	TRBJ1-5	CASSVADSNQPQHF
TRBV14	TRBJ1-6	CASSQDFTDHSPLHF
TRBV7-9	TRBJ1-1	CASSRGENTEAFF
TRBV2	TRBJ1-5	CASSRETTDSNQPQHF
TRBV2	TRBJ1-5	CASSADRTGVSRNQPQHF
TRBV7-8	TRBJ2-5	CASSLTGEVQETQYF
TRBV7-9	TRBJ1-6	CASSLSNPPLHF
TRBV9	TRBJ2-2	CASSPRLRPDGELFF
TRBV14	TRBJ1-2	CASSPRGTGTANYGYTF
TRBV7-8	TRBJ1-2	CASSATVNYGYTF
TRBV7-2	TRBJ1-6	CASSLSGQGWSPLHF
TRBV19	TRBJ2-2	CASSTDGPNTGELFF
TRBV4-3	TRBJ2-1	CASSQDTRTSVGNEQFF
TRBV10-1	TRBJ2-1	CASSSGGSSYNEQFF
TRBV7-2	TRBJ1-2	CASNQGPDYGYTF